The 8 T cell receptor beta chains below were found in one sample sequenced in a study of blood T cell repertoires in COVID-19. Libraries were prepared by immunoSEQ multiplex PCR; TCRdb keeps only in-frame clonotypes and omits some of them. The table lists about 75,000 clones, roughly nine tenths of them singletons, with 2.5% to 3% in the top ten. The source material was peripheral blood. These receptors all stem from a human donor in a cohort sampled during active COVID-19.

The V and J genes are TRBV7-2 and TRBJ2-7, with a tentative D call TRBD1 (6 bases). The CDR3 spans 15 residues. The germline CDR1 and CDR2 sequences are SGHTA and FQGNSA. Trimming cost V 1 base and J 4 bases, with 14 bases left between them. CDR3 residues: CASSLDRTGRYEQYF. DNA of the CDR3: TGTGCCAGCAGCTTAGATCGAACAGGGCGGTACGAGCAGTACTTC.

The chain recombines TRBV6-5 with TRBJ2-1, with TRBD1 matching over 8 bases. This CDR3 region has 12 residues. J lost 8 bases, V lost 6 bases, and 3 bases had no gene match. Germline CDR1 and CDR2: MNHEY and SVGAGI. Here the CDR3 reads CASRPTGDEQFF. CDR3 DNA: TGTGCCAGCAGGCCGACAGGGGATGAGCAGTTCTTC.

The chain couples TRBV7-9 to TRBJ2-1; 10 bases line up with TRBD2. The CDR3 spans 15 residues. Germline V lookup: CDR1 SEHNR, CDR2 FQNEAQ (reference sequence). V lost 4 bases, J lost 2 bases, and 2 bases stayed unmatched. Here the CDR3 DNA reads TGTGCCAGCAGCTATACTAGCGGGGCCTACAATGAGCAGTTCTTC. This gives the protein CASSYTSGAYNEQFF. Using reference TRBV7-9 and TRBJ2-1 for the parts outside the CDR3, the full variable domain is DTGVSQNPRHKITKRGQNVTFRCDPISEHNRLYWYRQTLGQGPEFLTYFQNEAQLEKSRLLSDRFSAERPKGSFSTLEIQRTEQGDSAMYLCASSYTSGAYNEQFFGPGTRLTVL.

The chain recombines TRBV5-1 with TRBJ1-3, with 8 bases that match TRBD1. The CDR3 is 16 amino acids. In germline, CDR1 is SGHRS, CDR2 YFSETQ. The J segment lost 0 bases and the V segment lost 3 bases, leaving 5 bases of the junction unmatched. This CDR3 reads CASSSDRAASGNTIYF. In DNA form, the CDR3 reads TGCGCCAGCAGCTCGGACAGGGCCGCCTCTGGAAACACCATATATTTT.

Only one count was recorded for this clone. This chain uses TRBV7-2 with TRBJ2-2; 9 bases map to TRBD2. The V gene's germline CDR1 is SGHTA and CDR2 FQGNSA. The trim removed 7 bases at V and 4 bases at J, leaving 16 bases unmatched. This CDR3 region has 18 residues. The DNA of the CDR3 is TGTGCCAGCACCCTAATACCTAGGACTAGCGCTGGCACCGGGGAGCTGTTTTTT. Translating it yields CASTLIPRTSAGTGELFF.

The chain couples TRBV7-6 to TRBJ1-3; D is ambiguous. Trimming cost V 1 base and J 0 bases, with 16 bases left between them. Germline V gives CDR1 SGHVS, CDR2 FNYEAQ. The CDR3 covers 18 residues. The CDR3 reads CASSLGSGTGHSGNTIYF. The CDR3 DNA follows: TGTGCCAGCAGCTTAGGCTCGGGAACCGGCCACTCTGGAAACACCATATATTTT.

V is TRBV5-4 and J is TRBJ2-5; a possible D gene is TRBD1 (6 bases). CDR1 is SGHNT, CDR2 YYREEE, per germline (reference sequence). V was shortened by 4 bases and J by 4 bases, with 14 bases between the two germline ends. The CDR3 is 14 residues long. DNA for the CDR3: TGTGCCAGCAGCCTGGATGCCAGGGGAGAGACCCAGTACTTC. Its protein is CASSLDARGETQYF.

The genes are TRBV7-8 and TRBJ2-7; TRBD1 aligns across 11 bases. Germline assignment: CDR1 SGHVS and CDR2 FQNEAQ. After removal of 2 bases from V and 5 bases from J, the junction contained 5 bases not matched to a gene. The CDR3 loop spans 15 amino acids. This chain's CDR3 is CASSLLDRGLHEQYF. The DNA of the CDR3 is TGTGCCAGCAGCTTACTGGACAGGGGGCTTCACGAGCAGTACTTC.